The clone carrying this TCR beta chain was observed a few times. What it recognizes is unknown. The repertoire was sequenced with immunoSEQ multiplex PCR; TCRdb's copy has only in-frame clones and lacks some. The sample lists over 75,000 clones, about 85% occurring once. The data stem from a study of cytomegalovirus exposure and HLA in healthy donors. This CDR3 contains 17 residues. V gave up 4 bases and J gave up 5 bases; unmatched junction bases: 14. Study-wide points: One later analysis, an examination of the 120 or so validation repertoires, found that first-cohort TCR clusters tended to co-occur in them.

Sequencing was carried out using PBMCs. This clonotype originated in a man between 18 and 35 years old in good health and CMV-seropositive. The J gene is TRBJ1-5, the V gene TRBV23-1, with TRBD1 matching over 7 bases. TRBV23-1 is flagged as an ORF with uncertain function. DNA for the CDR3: TGCGCCAGCAGTCCCTACCGGGCTCGACAGGGTCATCAGCCCCAGCATTTT. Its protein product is CASSPYRARQGHQPQHF.